A selection of T cell receptor beta chains follows, all from one sample in a study of cytomegalovirus exposure and HLA in healthy donors. Assay: immunoSEQ multiplex PCR; the TCRdb copy retains only in-frame clones and omits some. Here the sample spans more than 85,000 clones, approximately 72% being singletons. Sequencing was carried out using PBMCs. The receptors stem from a man aged 25 to 40 in good health and CMV-seronegative. The conserved cysteine and the conserved F or W are not part of the CDR3 here. Fields, in order: CDR3 protein, clone size, V gene. The size entry is marked missing in some rows and otherwise reads once, few, many or a size class.

cdr3_aa: ASSIGYLETQY
clone_size: once
v_call: TRBV19

cdr3_aa: ASSLAGSGRNEQF
clone_size: few
v_call: TRBV5-1

cdr3_aa: ASSEGAPNYGYT
clone_size: .
v_call: TRBV6-4

cdr3_aa: ASSSQGQHEQY
clone_size: .
v_call: TRBV7-9

cdr3_aa: ASSQVLAGGSEQF
clone_size: .
v_call: TRBV4-3

cdr3_aa: ASSFGSREKLF
clone_size: .
v_call: TRBV28

cdr3_aa: ASSLEGAGIYEQY
clone_size: .
v_call: TRBV5-5

cdr3_aa: ASITGTSGRLFRDTQY
clone_size: once
v_call: TRBV9

cdr3_aa: ATSRDWATYQETQY
clone_size: .
v_call: TRBV15

cdr3_aa: ASSPPTGGRTDTQY
clone_size: .
v_call: TRBV5-4

cdr3_aa: ASSRGSGANVLT
clone_size: .
v_call: TRBV6-5

cdr3_aa: ASAVYSYEQY
clone_size: .
v_call: TRBV13

cdr3_aa: ASSVPGLAKNIQY
clone_size: few
v_call: TRBV6-1

cdr3_aa: ASSLVGVETQY
clone_size: .
v_call: TRBV11-2

cdr3_aa: ASSMFEGALPNYGYT
clone_size: .
v_call: TRBV19

cdr3_aa: ASSEGGRGLGYT
clone_size: once
v_call: TRBV2

cdr3_aa: ASSGNSGGELETQY
clone_size: .
v_call: TRBV9